This is a list of T cell receptor beta chains from one sample in a study of T-cell reconstitution after alpha-beta-depleted transplantation in children. TCRdb reprocessed the PCR reads with MiXCR, giving one entry per CDR3 protein. Of about 500,000 distinct CDR3 sequences listed, about 30% are singletons. This sample comprised PBMCs from the stem cell graft donor, obtained from the stem cell graft. These receptors were taken from a human donor who donated a stem cell graft to a child with aplastic anemia. Both conserved end residues are part of each CDR3. D genes are given only for firm matches. Clone size is shown for a subset of rows, as once, few, many or a class of expanded clone.

TRBV12-3/TRBV12-4,NA,NA,TRBJ2-3,TGTGCCAGCAGTGAACCGGGAGCCTCCACGGCAGATACGCAGTATTTT,CASSEPGASTADTQYF
TRBV12-3/TRBV12-4,many,TRBD2,TRBJ2-3,TGTGCCAGCAGTCCTACTGTTAGCGGGAGTCGTCAGTATTTT,CASSPTVSGSRQYF
TRBV6-2/TRBV6-3,NA,NA,TRBJ1-5,TGTGCCAGCATCCCAAATGAGGGACGGAGCAATCAGCCCCAGCATTTT,CASIPNEGRSNQPQHF
TRBV6-2/TRBV6-3,NA,TRBD1,TRBJ1-1,TGTGCCAGCAGTTACTCGAGACAGGGCTTCGGAGGCACTGAAGCTTTCTTT,CASSYSRQGFGGTEAFF
TRBV7-2,NA,NA,TRBJ2-3,TGTGCCAGCAGCCGGGGACCAAACACAGATACGCAGTATTTT,CASSRGPNTDTQYF
TRBV24-1,NA,TRBD2,TRBJ2-2,TGTGCCACCAGTGATGCCCTAGCGGGAGGCGCCGGGGAGCTGTTTTTT,CATSDALAGGAGELFF
TRBV7-2,few,NA,TRBJ2-2,TGTGCCAGCAGCTTAAAAACGGGAAGCACCGGGGAGCTGTTTTTT,CASSLKTGSTGELFF
TRBV28,few,NA,TRBJ2-2,TGTGCCAGCAGTTTATCTGATTACACCGGGGAGCTGTTTTTT,CASSLSDYTGELFF
TRBV20-1,few,NA,TRBJ1-5,TGCAGTGCTGCTAGGGACGATCGCAATCAGCCCCAGCATTTT,CSAARDDRNQPQHF
TRBV15,NA,NA,TRBJ2-1,TGTGCCACCAGCAGAGCGATAGCGTCCCCCTACAATGAGCAGTTCTTC,CATSRAIASPYNEQFF
TRBV5-6,once,NA,TRBJ2-2,TGTGCCAGCAGCTTTTTTGTACAGGCCCAAACCGGGGAGCTGTTTTTT,CASSFFVQAQTGELFF
TRBV28,NA,TRBD1,TRBJ2-7,TGTGCCAGCAGACCTCCAGACAGGGGAGGCGAGCAGTACTTC,CASRPPDRGGEQYF
TRBV4-3,NA,TRBD2,TRBJ2-3,TGCGCCAGCAGCCAATACGGGACTAGCGGACCGAATACGCAGTATTTT,CASSQYGTSGPNTQYF
TRBV9,few,NA,TRBJ2-3,TGTGCCAGCGGGGCCTCTAAGCTGGATACGCAGTATTTT,CASGASKLDTQYF
TRBV20-1,once,NA,TRBJ2-3,TGCAGTGCTAGGACTCCCCAGGGCAATACGCAGTATTTT,CSARTPQGNTQYF
TRBV11-3,NA,NA,TRBJ1-2,TGTGCCAGCAGCTTATTGGCGCGGGATGGCTACACCTTC,CASSLLARDGYTF
TRBV20-1,NA,TRBD1,TRBJ1-1,TGCAGTTTTGACAGGGTTAACACTGAAGCTTTCTTT,CSFDRVNTEAFF
TRBV24-1,few,TRBD1,TRBJ2-1,TGTGCCACCAGTGATGCCCCGGACAGGGCCTCCTACAATGAGCAGTTCTTC,CATSDAPDRASYNEQFF
TRBV18,NA,TRBD1,TRBJ1-2,TGTGCCAGCACGTCACAGGGGGCAGACTATGGCTACACCTTC,CASTSQGADYGYTF
TRBV7-2,few,NA,TRBJ2-5,TGTGCCAGCAGCTTGGCAGGTACCCAGGTCCAAGAGACCCAGTACTTC,CASSLAGTQVQETQYF
TRBV10-3,many,NA,TRBJ2-5,TGTGCCATCAGTGAGTCGAACAGGGCAGAGACCCAGTACTTC,CAISESNRAETQYF
TRBV12-3/TRBV12-4,NA,NA,TRBJ1-3,TGTGCCAGCAGTTTAGCTCCAGGTGGAAACACCATATATTTT,CASSLAPGGNTIYF
TRBV6-1,NA,NA,TRBJ2-3,TGTGCCAGCAGCGGAGGGGGGGGCCAGGCAGATACGCAGTATTTT,CASSGGGGQADTQYF
TRBV7-2,NA,NA,TRBJ1-5,TGTGCCAGCAGCGCCTGGGACGGTAATCAGCCCCAGCATTTT,CASSAWDGNQPQHF
TRBV5-1,NA,NA,TRBJ1-1,TGCGCCAGCAGCTTGGGATACGCGGACATGAACACTGAAGCTTTCTTT,CASSLGYADMNTEAFF
TRBV29-1,many,TRBD1,TRBJ2-1,TGCAGCGTAGGACAGGGCGGTGAGCAGTTCTTC,CSVGQGGEQFF
TRBV20-1,few,TRBD2,TRBJ2-1,TGCAGTGCTAGATTGGGACTAGTGAAGAATGAGCAGTTCTTC,CSARLGLVKNEQFF
TRBV9,NA,NA,TRBJ2-1,TGTGCCAGCAGCGTCTTCGTGGGCTCCAATGAGCAGTTCTTC,CASSVFVGSNEQFF
TRBV15,NA,TRBD2,TRBJ2-7,TGTGCCACCAGCAGAGAGCGGGAGGGCTACTACGAGCAGTACTTC,CATSREREGYYEQYF
TRBV6-4,NA,TRBD1,TRBJ2-3,TGTGCCAGCAGCGGGACAGGGGGCACAGATACGCAGTATTTT,CASSGTGGTDTQYF
TRBV12-3/TRBV12-4,few,TRBD2,TRBJ2-7,TGTGCCAGCAGTTTAGCTTGGGCTAGCGGGAGCTACGAGCAGTACTTC,CASSLAWASGSYEQYF
TRBV20-1,NA,NA,TRBJ1-5,TGCAGTGCTAGAGATACCCAGGATAGTTATCAGCCCCAGCATTTT,CSARDTQDSYQPQHF
TRBV4-3,NA,NA,TRBJ1-3,TGCGCCAGCAGCCAAGGGCGGGGTGGAAACACCATATATTTT,CASSQGRGGNTIYF
TRBV20-1,few,TRBD1,TRBJ1-5,TGCAGTGCATATAGACAGGGTCATAGCAATCAGCCCCAGCATTTT,CSAYRQGHSNQPQHF
TRBV6-5,NA,NA,TRBJ2-3,TGTGCCAGCAGTTACTTAGGAGAGACTGGATTTAGCACAGATACGCAGTATTTT,CASSYLGETGFSTDTQYF
TRBV27,NA,TRBD1,TRBJ2-3,TGTGCCAGCACCGAATTCACAGGGGGCCGGGCAGATACGCAGTATTTT,CASTEFTGGRADTQYF
TRBV12-3/TRBV12-4,NA,NA,TRBJ2-3,TGTGCCAGCAGCCTACAGGGTCGAGGGACAGATACGCAGTATTTT,CASSLQGRGTDTQYF
TRBV12-3/TRBV12-4,NA,TRBD2,TRBJ2-5,TGTGCCAGCCGGACTAGCGGGCCCCCTCAAGAGACCCAGTACTTC,CASRTSGPPQETQYF
TRBV12-3/TRBV12-4,few,TRBD1,TRBJ1-5,TGTGCCAGCAGTTTAAGCTCAGGGGGCGCACAGCCCCAGCATTTT,CASSLSSGGAQPQHF
TRBV20-1,many,NA,TRBJ1-2,TGCAGTGCTAGACAGGAGAACTATGGCTACACCTTC,CSARQENYGYTF
TRBV6-5,few,NA,TRBJ1-2,TGTGCCAGCAGTGACACCTATGGCTACACCTTC,CASSDTYGYTF
TRBV5-1,NA,TRBD2,TRBJ2-1,TGCGCCATCAGCTTTGGGGGAGGGTACAATGAGCAGTTCTTC,CAISFGGGYNEQFF
TRBV20-1,NA,NA,TRBJ2-7,TGCAGTGCTGTGACCGGGACCGACCTCATGGGCGAGCAGTACTTC,CSAVTGTDLMGEQYF
TRBV7-9,NA,NA,TRBJ2-7,TGTGCCAGCAGCTCAAGAGGGGGAGCGTCCGAGCAGTACTTC,CASSSRGGASEQYF
TRBV7-2,NA,TRBD1,TRBJ2-1,TGTGCCAGCAGCGACCGCAGGGGGAATGAGCAGTTCTTC,CASSDRRGNEQFF